This T cell receptor beta chain emerged from a study of blood T cell repertoires in COVID-19 (dated by TCRdb to 2020 to 2022). Regarding the research as a whole: The collaborator samples originated in the United States, Italy and Spain and spanned the acute and convalescent phases of COVID-19. The prospective study material was composed of cDNA or gDNA derived from T cells, B-cell-depleted T cells, or PBMCs. Deeply sampled blood TCRbeta repertoires from subjects exposed to, actively infected with, or recovered from COVID-19 were included in the dataset. The repertoires were released in a freely available public database intended as a resource for research on the immune response to SARS-CoV-2. Samples came from the ongoing ImmuneRACE study (first 160 participants) plus 1,254 subjects from 6 global collaborators. Nearly every sample came with metadata listing a de-identified subject ID, COVID-19 status, age in years and sex. Where available, HLA class I and class II types were obtained from metadata supplied by the sample provider rather than from assay-based typing. Paper-wide results and their limitations: Clinical and demographic metadata were provided uncurated, with the amount varying by source and participant.

A word on this clone: Its antigen remains unidentified. No per-base quality is available; no much larger clone lies one base away.

TCRbeta CDR3 regions were amplified from genomic DNA by means of the immunoSEQ Assay, a bias-controlled multiplex PCR. In the original analysis: The number of nucleated cells in each sample was estimated from the amplification of reference gene primers within the assay. Sequence reads were collapsed and filtered to measure the absolute abundance of every unique TCRbeta CDR3 rearrangement. For each sample, productive Simpson clonality was calculated as the square root of Simpson's diversity index over productive rearrangements. Entries here come from immuneACCESS through TCRdb and include only in-frame sequences with V and J called. Some clones fail to appear in such tables; in the studies checked, an unresolved V gene covers under half of the shortfall, and the cause of the remainder is unknown. That table gives V, J and clone size, and the DNA gave D and trimming. Within this sample are approximately 300,000 clones, with roughly 90% of them counted one time only. Of the sample, less than 20% falls within the top ten clones.

In the prospective study, participants were about 18 to 89 years old, resided in about two dozen geographic areas of the United States, and were enrolled through a virtual design. To assign participants to cohorts, the prospective study relied on clinical history that participants themselves reported in a screening survey and a study questionnaire. Recovered participants in ImmuneRACE Cohort 3 were defined as having two consecutive negative NP/OP PCR tests, clearance from a healthcare professional, or resolution of symptoms. Each participant in the prospective study had whole blood, serum and a nasopharyngeal or oropharyngeal swab collected by mobile phlebotomists. Over an approximately 2-month period, participants in the prospective study had the option of providing additional blood draws and questionnaires. Before DNA extraction, prospective study blood samples were shipped either frozen or at room temperature.

Its CDR3 holds 14 amino acids, cysteine through phenylalanine. Kept here is only the CDR3 DNA, which spans 42 bases and is read in frame from base 1. The V and J ends are trimmed by 5 bases and 7 bases, leaving 14 bases between them. CDR1 is given as SGHTA and CDR2 as FQGNSA, both from the germline V gene. The receptor was isolated from a woman aged 25 to 39 who had recovered from COVID-19. The sample comprised PBMCs or T cells enriched from blood (not recorded which). The chain employs TRBV7-2 and TRBJ2-2; the D segment could be TRBD2, given 5 matching bases. The CDR3 loop reads CASSPLLEGGELFF. Here is the DNA: TGTGCCAGCAGCCCACTCCTAGAGGGCGGGGAGCTGTTTTTT.